The rows below give T cell receptor beta chains drawn from one sample of a study of response to subunit inactivated influenza vaccine. TCRdb used MiXCR to reprocess the RT-PCR reads, holding one entry per CDR3 protein. The table includes 450,000 to 700,000 distinct CDR3 sequences, 14% detected once. The sample consisted of PBMCs from blood, taken roughly 12 days after vaccination. The receptors originated from a man in his fifties who received an inactivated influenza vaccine. The CDR3 runs from the conserved cysteine through the conserved F or W. D genes are given only for firm matches. Only part of the rows carry a size: once, few, many, or a class if the clone is expanded.

d_gene	j_gene	abundance	v_gene	CDR3nt	CDR3aa
-	TRBJ2-6	few	TRBV20-1	TGCAGTGCTAGGGGGGATAACAGGGACTCCGGGGCCAACGTCCTGACTTTC	CSARGDNRDSGANVLTF
-	TRBJ1-6	few	TRBV7-9	TGTGCCAGCAGCTTAGCTGGGTTTTCTCAGTTCCTCCACTTT	CASSLAGFSQFLHF
-	TRBJ2-7	-	TRBV6-5	TGTGCCAGCAGTTATCAAAGCAGCTCCTACGAGCAGTACTTC	CASSYQSSSYEQYF
-	TRBJ2-3	-	TRBV5-4	TGTACCAGCAGCTGGGTTGGCACAGATACGCAGTATTTT	CTSSWVGTDTQYF
TRBD2	TRBJ2-1	-	TRBV6-1	TGTGCCAGCAGTGAAGTTAGCGGGGGGGGATACAATGAGCAGTTCTTC	CASSEVSGGGYNEQFF
-	TRBJ2-7	few	TRBV7-2	TGTGCCAGCAGCTCGACGATCAGTACCTACGAGCAGTACTTC	CASSSTISTYEQYF
-	TRBJ2-2	-	TRBV5-6	TGTGCCAGCAGCTTGGGGCAAGACACCGGGGAGCTGCTTTTT	CASSLGQDTGELLF
TRBD1	TRBJ2-2	many	TRBV18	TGTGCCAGCTCACCTCGACAGGGATCCGGGGAGCTGTTTTTT	CASSPRQGSGELFF
TRBD1	TRBJ2-7	-	TRBV29-1	TGCAGCGTTGGACAGGGGTTAAGGGCCTACGAGCAGTACTTC	CSVGQGLRAYEQYF
TRBD2	TRBJ2-7	many	TRBV5-1	TGTGCCAGCAGCTTGGGACTAGGCTCCTACGAGCAGTACTTC	CASSLGLGSYEQYF
TRBD1	TRBJ2-2	-	TRBV29-1	TGCAGCGTTGCGCGACAGGGATCGAACACCGGGGAGCTGTTTTTT	CSVARQGSNTGELFF
TRBD1	TRBJ2-5	few	TRBV29-1	TGCAGCGTTCGTAGGACAGGGGGTAGAGAGACCCAGTACTTC	CSVRRTGGRETQYF
-	TRBJ2-6	-	TRBV6-5	TGTGCCAGCAGTTACGGGTGGGCTGGGGCCAACGTCCTGACTTTC	CASSYGWAGANVLTF
-	TRBJ1-2	-	TRBV15	TGTGCCACCAGCCGCGGCAGGGAAGTTGGCTACACCTTC	CATSRGREVGYTF
TRBD2	TRBJ2-1	-	TRBV11-2	TGTGCCAGCAGCTTAGAGTCGCGGGGGGGCCCGAATGAGCAGTTCTTC	CASSLESRGGPNEQFF
-	TRBJ2-1	few	TRBV5-1	TGCGCCAGCTTCCGGGGCTTAGATGAGCAGTTCTTC	CASFRGLDEQFF
-	TRBJ1-1	many	TRBV12-3/TRBV12-4	TGTGCCAGCAGTTTTGGCGGCCTGAACACTGAAGCTTTCTTT	CASSFGGLNTEAFF
-	TRBJ2-2	-	TRBV12-3/TRBV12-4	TGTGCCAGCAGCAAGTCGGGGGGGGAGCTGTTTTTT	CASSKSGGELFF
TRBD2	TRBJ2-7	many	TRBV5-1	TGCGCCAGCAGCCCGCTAGCGGGAGCCTACGAGCAGTACTTC	CASSPLAGAYEQYF
TRBD2	TRBJ2-3	-	TRBV4-3	TGCGCCAGCAGCCAAGAGACTAGCGGGGGGGCCTCACAATCCGATACGCAGTATTTT	CASSQETSGGASQSDTQYF
-	TRBJ2-5	-	TRBV5-1	TGCGCCAGCGGACAAAATGGGGGACAAGAGACCCAGTACTTC	CASGQNGGQETQYF
-	TRBJ1-1	few	TRBV5-6	TGTGCCAGCAGCTTGATGCTGCGGACAGCCTCGAACACTGAAGCTTTCTTT	CASSLMLRTASNTEAFF
TRBD1	TRBJ2-6	-	TRBV5-1	TGCGCCAGCAGCACCGGGACAGGGTCCTCTGGGGCCAACGTCCTGACTTTC	CASSTGTGSSGANVLTF
-	TRBJ2-2	-	TRBV20-1	TGCAGTGCTAGTGTTGTGGGCACCGGGGAGCTGTTTTTT	CSASVVGTGELFF
-	TRBJ2-7	many	TRBV4-3	TGCGCCAGCAGCCAAGATCGAGGGGCCTTCTACGAGCAGTACTTC	CASSQDRGAFYEQYF
-	TRBJ1-2	-	TRBV7-8	TGTGCCAGCAGCTTAGTGAGGGGTCCTGGCTACACCTTC	CASSLVRGPGYTF
-	TRBJ2-4	few	TRBV20-1	TGCAGTGCGCAAATGGGTAGTCGGGAAAACATTCAGTACTTC	CSAQMGSRENIQYF
-	TRBJ2-1	-	TRBV20-1	TGCAGTGCTAGAGCTACGGACGGATCCTACAATGAGCAGTTCTTC	CSARATDGSYNEQFF
-	TRBJ1-5	-	TRBV18	TGTGCCAGCTCACCGAGCAGGGTAAACAGCAATCAGCCCCAGCATTTT	CASSPSRVNSNQPQHF
TRBD1	TRBJ2-7	few	TRBV20-1	TGCAGTGCGAAGGACAGGGCGCCCTACGAGCAGTACTTC	CSAKDRAPYEQYF
TRBD2	TRBJ2-7	-	TRBV7-2	TGTGCCAGCAGCTTTAGCGGGCCCTCCTACGAGCAGTACTTC	CASSFSGPSYEQYF
-	TRBJ1-5	few	TRBV12-3/TRBV12-4	TGTGCCAGCGCGTGGGGGCCGGATCAGCCCCAGCATTTT	CASAWGPDQPQHF
TRBD1	TRBJ2-7	few	TRBV4-3	TGCGCCAGCAGCCAAGCCGTACAGGGGTCGGGTTACGAGCAGTACTTC	CASSQAVQGSGYEQYF